The sample holds many counts of the clone carrying this T cell receptor (beta chain). This entry is derived from a study of blood T cells in healthy people across ages. Sample-barcoded 5' priming and a J-beta primer mix drove a second PCR of roughly 7 to 11 cycles. One entry per CDR3 protein results from TCRdb running MiXCR on the 5' RACE reads. The repertoire holds under 1 million distinct CDR3 sequences, with 44% as singletons. CDR1 is DFQATT and CDR2 is SNEGSKA in the germline V gene (reference sequence). CDR3 size: 12 residues. Between the trimmed V and J ends, which lost 5 bases and 7 bases, there was a span of 12 bases.

This clonotype was obtained from a man between 60 and 70 years old in good health. The J gene is TRBJ2-1, the V gene TRBV20-1, with a weak D call TRBD2 (6 bases). The sequencing sample was made of blood. CDR3 amino acids: CSAAPGRNEQFF. The CDR3 bases are TGCAGTGCTGCCCCAGGGAGGAATGAGCAGTTCTTC.